This T cell receptor (beta chain) was sequenced during a study of blood T cell repertoires in COVID-19 (dated by TCRdb to about 2020). General notes on the study: Collaborator samples came from the United States, Italy and Spain and covered acute and convalescent phases of COVID-19. The prospective study material was composed of cDNA or gDNA derived from T cells, B-cell-depleted T cells, or PBMCs. Deeply sampled blood TCRbeta repertoires from subjects exposed to, actively infected with, or recovered from COVID-19 were included in the dataset. The repertoires were made available in a free public database intended to serve as a resource for research on the immune response to SARS-CoV-2. The samples were drawn from two sources: the first 160 participants of the ongoing ImmuneRACE study, and 1,254 subjects contributed by 6 global collaborators. A de-identified subject ID, COVID-19 status, age in years and sex were almost always included in the sample metadata. Where HLA class I and class II types were available, the types were taken from metadata supplied by the sample provider, not from assay-based typing. The research as a whole found: The quantity of clinical and demographic metadata differed by source and by participant and was supplied without curation.

Germline trimming amounts to 0 bases on V and 4 bases on J, with 3 as the count of junction bases outside the gene matches. Based on the germline V gene, the CDR1 and CDR2 sequences are MGHRA and YSYEKL. From the cysteine up to the phenylalanine, the CDR3 has a length of 16 residues. The CDR3 DNA has 48 bases and is translated from base 1. TCRbeta CDR3 regions were amplified from genomic DNA by means of the immunoSEQ Assay, a bias-controlled multiplex PCR. On the authors' methods: The number of nucleated cells in each sample was estimated by amplification of reference gene primers within the assay. To quantify the absolute abundance of each unique TCRbeta CDR3 rearrangement, sequence reads were collapsed and filtered. For each sample, productive Simpson clonality was calculated as the square root of Simpson's diversity index across productive rearrangements. The source is immuneACCESS, and TCRdb retained only in-frame sequences with V and J called. Part of the clones is not carried over; for the studies checked, unresolved V genes explain less than half of this, and the remainder is unexplained. From that table come the V and J calls and clone size; the DNA was used to work out D and trimming. This sample is represented by around 86,000 clones; more than 75% of them were singletons. Clones ranked in the top ten supply roughly 7.1% of the sample.

Collaborating institutions collected whole blood in K2EDTA tubes following their own protocols. For TCRbeta analysis, collaborators shipped samples as frozen whole blood, isolated PBMCs, or DNA extracted from either of those sample types. This clone was seen a few times. Its antigen is unknown. Nothing much larger sits one base from this clone, and base qualities are not available. The sequence joins TRBV4-1 to TRBJ1-6; 7 bases in the middle match TRBD1. This receptor was obtained from a human donor with acute or convalescent COVID-19. The donor label of this sample is uncertain. Sequenced material: peripheral blood. The DNA sequence reads TGCGCCAGCAGCCAAGATGGACAGGAATATAATTCACCCCTCCACTTT. Translated, this gives CASSQDGQEYNSPLHF.